Listed below are T cell receptor beta chains from one sample, sequenced in a study of blood T cell repertoires in COVID-19. Clones were read by immunoSEQ multiplex PCR, and TCRdb kept only the in-frame ones, dropping some. This sample has fewer than 150,000 clones; 60% to 85% occur once, and the top ten carry roughly 20%. Sequencing was performed on peripheral blood. These receptors were obtained from a man older than 75 with acute or convalescent COVID-19. The CDR3 runs from the conserved cysteine through the conserved F or W. The order of the fields is D gene, V gene, clone size, J gene, CDR3 DNA, CDR3 protein. The D gene is left open where the match is weak. A row's size may be missing; if present it is once, few, many or a size class.

D: NA; V: TRBV5-5; size: once; J: TRBJ1-1; DNA: TGTGCCAGCAGCTTGTGGTTCAGCACTGAAGCTTTCTTT; CDR3: CASSLWFSTEAFF
D: NA; V: TRBV7-8; size: NA; J: TRBJ2-7; DNA: TGTGCCAGCAGCGGAACAGGGTTTTCGGACGAGCAGTACTTC; CDR3: CASSGTGFSDEQYF
D: NA; V: TRBV7-8; size: NA; J: TRBJ1-1; DNA: TGTGCCAGCAGCTTAATGTCAGGCGTCCTCACTGAAGCTTTCTTT; CDR3: CASSLMSGVLTEAFF
D: NA; V: TRBV19; size: NA; J: TRBJ2-7; DNA: TGTGCCAGTAGTATAGGTGTCGGCTCCTACGAGCAGTACTTC; CDR3: CASSIGVGSYEQYF
D: TRBD1; V: TRBV28; size: once; J: TRBJ1-4; DNA: TGTGCCAGCAGTTCCACACAATCCGGGACAGGTGGTGAAAAACTGTTTTTT; CDR3: CASSSTQSGTGGEKLFF
D: NA; V: TRBV2; size: few; J: TRBJ1-3; DNA: TGTGCCAGCAGTGAGCAGGGGAGCTCTGGAAACACCATATATTTT; CDR3: CASSEQGSSGNTIYF
D: NA; V: TRBV5-1; size: NA; J: TRBJ2-2; DNA: TGCGCCAGCAGCTTTGGAGGGGGCGGTACCGGGGAGCTGTTTTTT; CDR3: CASSFGGGGTGELFF
D: TRBD1; V: TRBV29-1; size: once; J: TRBJ1-4; DNA: TGCAGCGGCGGGACAGGGAAAAAACTGTTTTTT; CDR3: CSGGTGKKLFF
D: NA; V: TRBV7-2; size: NA; J: TRBJ2-6; DNA: TGTGCCAGCAGCTTAGGAGGGACAAACTCTGGGGCCAACGTCCTGACTTTC; CDR3: CASSLGGTNSGANVLTF
D: NA; V: TRBV5-1; size: few; J: TRBJ2-3; DNA: TGCGCCAGCAGGGGCAGGGTTGACACAGATACGCAGTATTTT; CDR3: CASRGRVDTDTQYF
D: NA; V: TRBV28; size: NA; J: TRBJ2-7; DNA: TGTGCCAGCAGTTTAAGGGGGATCCACGAGCAGTACTTC; CDR3: CASSLRGIHEQYF
D: NA; V: TRBV29-1; size: medium-sized; J: TRBJ2-7; DNA: TGCAGCGCCGGGTCAGAGAGCGAGCAGTACTTC; CDR3: CSAGSESEQYF
D: TRBD1; V: TRBV2; size: NA; J: TRBJ2-7; DNA: TGTGCCAGCAGGGACAGGGTTTTTAACGAGCAGTACTTC; CDR3: CASRDRVFNEQYF
D: NA; V: TRBV12-3/TRBV12-4; size: NA; J: TRBJ1-5; DNA: TGTGCCAGCAGCACCTATACCAATCAGCCCCAGCATTTT; CDR3: CASSTYTNQPQHF
D: NA; V: TRBV12-3/TRBV12-4; size: medium-sized; J: TRBJ1-1; DNA: TGTGCCAGCAGTTTACAGGGGAACACTGAAGCTTTCTTT; CDR3: CASSLQGNTEAFF
D: NA; V: TRBV2; size: NA; J: TRBJ1-2; DNA: TGTGCCAGCAGTTCCGACAGGTCCTATGGCTACACCTTC; CDR3: CASSSDRSYGYTF
D: NA; V: TRBV6-5; size: few; J: TRBJ2-1; DNA: TGTGCCAGCAGTTACTCTTACAGGTTCAACGGCGCTGAGCAGTTCTTC; CDR3: CASSYSYRFNGAEQFF
D: TRBD2; V: TRBV5-4; size: once; J: TRBJ2-5; DNA: TGTGCCAGCAGCTTGGCAGGACTAGCGGAAGAGACCCAGTACTTC; CDR3: CASSLAGLAEETQYF